What follows is one TCR beta chain and its context. These data come from a study of patients and donors after allogeneic stem cell transplantation. Germline CDR1 and CDR2: MDHEN and SYDVKM. The CDR3 extends over 15 amino acids. V lost 4 bases and J 5 bases, leaving 15 bases between the germline ends. Each CDR3 protein is one row after TCRdb ran MiXCR on the RT-PCR reads. The sample has 10,000 to 15,000 distinct CDR3 sequences; roughly a quarter are singletons. The receptor was isolated from a human donor who was either an allogeneic HSCT recipient or a stem cell or donor lymphocyte infusion donor (not recorded which). It is not recorded whose cells these are; they may come from a transplant donor. Sequencing was performed on blood, either unsorted or a sorted T cell fraction (not recorded which). V gene TRBV28 combines with J gene TRBJ1-5; D is perhaps TRBD1 (6 bases). CDR3 coding DNA: TGTGCCAGCAGTTCACCTGGACAGTGGGATCAGCCCCAGCATTTT. Translation gives CASSSPGQWDQPQHF.